These 23 T cell receptor beta chains were all obtained from the same sample, sequenced in a study of spatial heterogeneity in lung cancer. Noted time point: blood at routine non-recurrence follow-up after resection. A single record per CDR3 protein comes from TCRdb applying MiXCR to the 5' RACE reads. Here the sample spans about 87,000 distinct CDR3 sequences, approximately 19% being singletons. This material consisted of PBMCs, taken at follow-up. The source of these receptors is a male donor with early-stage non-small cell lung cancer.

The V and J genes are TRBV29-1 and TRBJ2-5; 8 bases match TRBD1. CDR3 length: 13 amino acids. Looked up from germline, CDR1 is SQVTM and CDR2 is ANQGSEA. V lost 4 bases, J lost 3 bases, and 4 bases stayed unmatched. CDR3 sequence reads: CSVGDRGKETQYF. As DNA, the CDR3 is TGCAGCGTTGGCGACAGGGGAAAAGAGACCCAGTACTTC.

This clonotype has a handful of counts. The V call is TRBV12-3 or TRBV12-4, the J call TRBJ2-3; D may be TRBD1 (5 bases). This CDR3 is built from 14 residues. V lost 10 bases and J 2 bases, leaving 16 bases between the germline ends. The DNA for the CDR3 is TGTGCCATTAGTATAGGGGCCACCACAGATACGCAGTATTTT. It yields the protein CAISIGATTDTQYF.

CDR3 residues: CASGSREANPYNEQFF. The CDR3 DNA sequence: TGTGCTAGTGGTTCCCGGGAGGCCAACCCCTACAATGAGCAGTTCTTC. The chain is built from TRBV12-5 and TRBJ2-1, with 7 bases that match TRBD2. J was trimmed by 2 bases and V by 4 bases; bases with no gene match: 8. The length of the CDR3 is 16 residues. Germline V lookup: CDR1 LGHNT, CDR2 FRNRAP.

CDR3 in amino acids: CASSSGNNEQFF. The CDR3 coding sequence is TGTGCCAGCAGTTCCGGGAACAATGAGCAGTTCTTC. The chain is built from TRBV27 and TRBJ2-1; the D gene is possibly TRBD2 (5 bases). The germline gives CDR1 MNHEY, CDR2 SMNVEV (reference sequence). This CDR3 spans 12 amino acids. The ends were cut back, 4 bases at V and 5 bases at J, with 6 bases in the middle.

The gene calls are TRBV20-1 and TRBJ2-5, with 11 positions matching TRBD1. There are 14 residues in the CDR3. With V trimmed by 6 bases and J by 7 bases, 10 bases remained unmatched. Germline CDR1 is DFQATT and CDR2 is SNEGSKA (reference sequence). The CDR3 here is CSAPGQGDSRTQYF. The CDR3 DNA reads TGCAGTGCCCCGGGACAGGGGGATTCGAGGACCCAGTACTTC.

This clonotype was seen a few times. The chain is built from TRBV5-8 and TRBJ1-5; D gene ambiguous. Germline-derived CDR1 and CDR2 are SGHTS and YDEGEE. Trimming removed 2 bases at V and 4 bases at J, with 7 bases between. The CDR3 runs 13 residues. The CDR3 DNA reads TGTGCCAGCAGCTTCGATGGGAATCAGCCCCAGCATTTT. Amino acids: CASSFDGNQPQHF. The full variable domain, completed using reference TRBV5-8 and TRBJ1-5, is EAGVTQSPTHLIKTRGQQATLRCSPISGHTSVYWYQQALGLGLQFLLWYDEGEERNRGNFPPRFSGRQFPNYSSELNVNALELEDSALYLCASSFDGNQPQHFGDGTRLSIL.

Only a few counts were recorded for this clonotype. The chain joins TRBV20-1 to TRBJ1-6; possibly TRBD1 for D (6 bases). The CDR3 totals 16 residues. CDR1 and CDR2 from the germline V gene are DFQATT and SNEGSKA (reference sequence). V gave up 5 bases and J gave up 8 bases, with 22 bases separating them. CDR3 DNA: TGCAGTGCTCCTATAACAGGGACGGCATTCCATTCACCCCTCCACTTT. This gives the protein CSAPITGTAFHSPLHF.

The chain carries TRBV9 and TRBJ2-3; 8 positions agree with TRBD1. Per germline, CDR1 SGDLS and CDR2 YYNGEE. Unmatched junction bases numbered 12, after V lost 7 bases and J lost 5 bases. The CDR3 has 15 amino acids. The CDR3 protein is CASASTGDGGDTQYF. The CDR3 DNA reads as TGTGCCAGCGCCTCGACAGGGGATGGAGGAGATACGCAGTATTTT. Drawing the rest from reference TRBV9 and TRBJ2-3, the complete variable domain is DSGVTQTPKHLITATGQRVTLRCSPRSGDLSVYWYQQSLDQGLQFLIQYYNGEERAKGNILERFSAQQFPDLHSELNLSSLELGDSALYFCASASTGDGGDTQYFGPGTRLTVL.

This clonotype was counted ten times or more. The chain is built from TRBV20-1 and TRBJ2-5, with 9 bases lining up with TRBD2. The germline V gene encodes CDR1 DFQATT and CDR2 SNEGSKA (reference sequence). The CDR3 has 14 amino acids. Germline trimming cut 6 bases from V and 0 bases from J; bases unmatched to any gene: 5. This CDR3 is CSARLAADQETQYF. In DNA, the CDR3 is TGCAGTGCGCGACTAGCGGCCGACCAAGAGACCCAGTACTTC.

This clonotype has at least ten counts. This rearrangement joins TRBV10-3 to TRBJ2-1, with 8 bases identical to TRBD2. Germline V gene sequence: CDR1 ENHRY, CDR2 SYGVKD. This CDR3 has 14 amino acids. V lost 10 bases, J lost 0 bases, and 5 bases stayed unmatched. DNA of the CDR3: TGTGCCAGCACGCGGGAGGACTCCTACAATGAGCAGTTCTTC. This encodes CASTREDSYNEQFF.

A word on this clonotype: At one end, the junction sequence differs from germline, possibly due to a read error. The chain combines TRBV15 with TRBJ2-7, with D possibly being TRBD1 (6 bases). Per the germline V gene, CDR1 is LNHNV and CDR2 is YYDKDF (reference sequence). The CDR3 consists of 13 residues. CDR3 amino acids: CATSRDRSYEQYF. The CDR3 DNA is TGTGCCACCAGTAGAGACAGGTCCTACGAGCAGTACTTC.

This clonotype was detected a few times. The gene calls are TRBV7-3 and TRBJ2-3; possibly TRBD2 for D (5 bases). The CDR3 spans 15 residues. CDR1 SGHTA and CDR2 FQGTGA come from the germline V gene. The V gene lost 2 bases and the J gene lost 7 bases, with 16 bases spanning the gap. The CDR3: CASSLGSGGGYTQYF. Written as DNA, the CDR3 is TGTGCCAGCAGCTTAGGGTCCGGAGGCGGTTATACGCAGTATTTT.

In DNA, the CDR3 is TGCGCCAGCAGCCAAGACCAGGGAGAGACCCAGTACTTC. This translates into CASSQDQGETQYF. The chain has TRBV4-3 and TRBJ2-5; a weak D match, TRBD1 (5 bases). The CDR3 has 13 amino acids. Trimming took off 0 bases at V and 4 bases at J, with 6 bases between the two ends. The germline V gene has CDR1 LGHNA and CDR2 YSLEER.

This clonotype was detected many times. The gene calls are TRBV6-6 and TRBJ2-7, with 10 bases identical to TRBD1. V shed 5 bases, J shed 2 bases, and the junction held 6 bases outside the gene matches. The CDR3 extends over 15 amino acids. Germline CDR1 reads MNHNY; CDR2 reads SVGAGI (reference sequence). The CDR3 reads CASSPRDRGTYEQYF. CDR3 sequence (DNA): TGTGCCAGCAGTCCGAGGGACAGGGGAACCTACGAGCAGTACTTC.

This clonotype was recorded a few times. At one boundary the junction diverges from the germline segment, which might be a read error. The chain's CDR3 is CSVEDGAVQHF. The CDR3, as DNA: TGCAGCGTTGAAGATGGGGCCGTTCAACACTTC. J is TRBJ2-7 and V is TRBV29-1, with a weak D call TRBD1 (5 bases). The CDR3 runs to 11 residues. Germline V lookup: CDR1 SQVTM, CDR2 ANQGSEA.

The J gene is TRBJ2-5, the V gene TRBV7-2; a weak D match, TRBD1 (6 bases). Germline loops: CDR1 SGHTA, CDR2 FQGNSA. Trimming took off 4 bases at V and 0 bases at J, with 12 bases between the two ends. The CDR3 length is 15 residues. The CDR3 DNA follows: TGTGCCAGCAGCTCCAGGGGCCGGTACCAAGAGACCCAGTACTTC. This gives the protein CASSSRGRYQETQYF.

This clonotype showed up just a few times. The chain combines TRBV5-1 with TRBJ1-2; 12 nucleotides agree with TRBD1. The germline gives CDR1 SGHRS, CDR2 YFSETQ. Trimming took 0 bases from V and 8 from J; bases not matched to a gene: 8. CDR3 length equals 16 residues. CDR3 residues: CASSLAPGQGALGYTF. DNA of the CDR3: TGCGCCAGCAGCTTGGCGCCGGGACAGGGGGCTCTCGGCTACACCTTC.

This clonotype has only a few counts. This rearrangement joins TRBV19 to TRBJ2-7, with TRBD1 identical over 9 bases. The CDR3 has 13 amino acids. Germline V gene data show CDR1 as LNHDA and CDR2 as SQIVND (reference sequence). The V and J ends lost 7 bases and 1 base, in that order; junction bases with no gene match: 2. The CDR3 region is CASKGTGSYEQYF. CDR3 bases: TGTGCCAGTAAAGGGACAGGGTCCTACGAGCAGTACTTC.

This clonotype occurred many times. The genes are TRBV30 and TRBJ1-2, with D possibly being TRBD1 (5 bases). The CDR3 is 11 residues long. V lost 8 bases and J lost 7, with 14 bases in between. Germline CDR1 GTSNPN, CDR2 SVGIG (reference sequence). In nucleotides, the CDR3 is TGTGCCGGACAAGAATACTCTGGCTACACCTTC. Amino acid sequence: CAGQEYSGYTF.

The chain links TRBV27 to TRBJ2-2, with D perhaps TRBD2 (5 bases). The CDR3 covers 17 residues. V was pared by 6 bases and J by 7 bases, with 24 bases between. CDR1 is MNHEY and CDR2 is SMNVEV in the germline V gene (reference sequence). The CDR3 sequence is CASRLGPYLVSGGELFF. DNA of the CDR3: TGTGCCAGCAGACTGGGCCCTTATCTAGTGAGCGGCGGGGAGCTGTTTTTT.

In its sample, this clonotype was seen a few times. The CDR3 is CSVAGASNQPQHF. In DNA form, the CDR3 reads TGCAGCGTTGCGGGGGCTAGCAATCAGCCCCAGCATTTT. This chain uses TRBV29-1 with TRBJ1-5; D perhaps matches TRBD1 (6 bases). The CDR3 length is 13 residues. Germline-derived CDR1 and CDR2 are SQVTM and ANQGSEA. Trimming removed 4 bases at V and 0 bases at J, with 7 bases between.

The table lists this clonotype with a few counts. The chain links TRBV4-1 to TRBJ2-1, with D possibly being TRBD1 (6 bases). CDR1 is MGHRA, CDR2 YSYEKL, per germline. With 4 bases removed from V and 4 bases from J, the gap between germline ends came to 14 bases. The CDR3 extends over 15 amino acids. The CDR3 DNA is TGCGCCAGCAGCCGGGGGCAGAGAGATTACAATGAGCAGTTCTTC. Translation gives CASSRGQRDYNEQFF.

With regard to this clonotype: With a much larger clone just one base away, this may be a read error. V gene TRBV10-3 combines with J gene TRBJ2-1; no definite D call. This CDR3 region has 11 residues. The germline V gene has CDR1 ENHRY and CDR2 SYGVKD. CDR3 protein: CAISVSNGQFF. In DNA form, the CDR3 reads TGTGCCATCAGTGTATCCAATGGGCAGTTCTTC.